This TCR beta chain was obtained from a study of response to subunit inactivated influenza vaccine. The study's findings and limits: The authors suggested that few new T cells are recruited per seasonal influenza vaccination.

Via MiXCR, TCRdb re-called the RT-PCR reads, giving one row per CDR3 protein. This table has over 300,000 distinct CDR3 sequences, just over 20% appearing once. There are a few counts of this clonotype. The antigen remains unidentified. The V gene's germline CDR1 is MDHEN and CDR2 SYDVKM. The CDR3 loop spans 14 amino acids. Trimming removed 4 bases at V and 3 bases at J, with 13 bases between. This clonotype was sampled from a man aged 45 to 70 who received an inactivated influenza vaccine. The sequences come from PBMCs from blood, collected approximately 22 months after vaccination. This chain uses TRBV28 with TRBJ2-7; tentative D call: TRBD2 (5 bases). CDR3 residues: CASSSTQTSYEQYF. As DNA, the CDR3 is TGTGCCAGCAGTTCGACTCAAACTAGCTACGAGCAGTACTTC.